This T cell receptor (beta chain) came from a study of blood T cells in healthy people across ages. Study in general: Template switching caught about one barcoded beta molecule for each two T cells.

Only one count was recorded for this clonotype. Next came a second PCR, run for roughly 7 to 12 cycles, which used a sample-barcoded 5' primer along with a J-beta primer mix. Template switching added a 12-random-nucleotide identifier to every cDNA molecule. One entry per CDR3 protein, called by TCRdb with MiXCR from the 5' RACE reads. The data hold about 580,000 distinct CDR3 sequences, with 40% to 55% observed a single time. CDR3 length: 13 amino acids. J was trimmed by 4 bases and V by 6 bases; bases with no gene match: 7. Germline CDR1 reads SQVTM; CDR2 reads ANQGSEA. The V gene is TRBV29-1, the J gene TRBJ1-1; 8 bases fit TRBD1. The source material was blood. The TCR comes from a man older than 75 in good health. The CDR3 bases are TGCAGCGTAAGAACAGGGGGGGGCACTGAAGCTTTCTTT. Translation gives CSVRTGGGTEAFF.